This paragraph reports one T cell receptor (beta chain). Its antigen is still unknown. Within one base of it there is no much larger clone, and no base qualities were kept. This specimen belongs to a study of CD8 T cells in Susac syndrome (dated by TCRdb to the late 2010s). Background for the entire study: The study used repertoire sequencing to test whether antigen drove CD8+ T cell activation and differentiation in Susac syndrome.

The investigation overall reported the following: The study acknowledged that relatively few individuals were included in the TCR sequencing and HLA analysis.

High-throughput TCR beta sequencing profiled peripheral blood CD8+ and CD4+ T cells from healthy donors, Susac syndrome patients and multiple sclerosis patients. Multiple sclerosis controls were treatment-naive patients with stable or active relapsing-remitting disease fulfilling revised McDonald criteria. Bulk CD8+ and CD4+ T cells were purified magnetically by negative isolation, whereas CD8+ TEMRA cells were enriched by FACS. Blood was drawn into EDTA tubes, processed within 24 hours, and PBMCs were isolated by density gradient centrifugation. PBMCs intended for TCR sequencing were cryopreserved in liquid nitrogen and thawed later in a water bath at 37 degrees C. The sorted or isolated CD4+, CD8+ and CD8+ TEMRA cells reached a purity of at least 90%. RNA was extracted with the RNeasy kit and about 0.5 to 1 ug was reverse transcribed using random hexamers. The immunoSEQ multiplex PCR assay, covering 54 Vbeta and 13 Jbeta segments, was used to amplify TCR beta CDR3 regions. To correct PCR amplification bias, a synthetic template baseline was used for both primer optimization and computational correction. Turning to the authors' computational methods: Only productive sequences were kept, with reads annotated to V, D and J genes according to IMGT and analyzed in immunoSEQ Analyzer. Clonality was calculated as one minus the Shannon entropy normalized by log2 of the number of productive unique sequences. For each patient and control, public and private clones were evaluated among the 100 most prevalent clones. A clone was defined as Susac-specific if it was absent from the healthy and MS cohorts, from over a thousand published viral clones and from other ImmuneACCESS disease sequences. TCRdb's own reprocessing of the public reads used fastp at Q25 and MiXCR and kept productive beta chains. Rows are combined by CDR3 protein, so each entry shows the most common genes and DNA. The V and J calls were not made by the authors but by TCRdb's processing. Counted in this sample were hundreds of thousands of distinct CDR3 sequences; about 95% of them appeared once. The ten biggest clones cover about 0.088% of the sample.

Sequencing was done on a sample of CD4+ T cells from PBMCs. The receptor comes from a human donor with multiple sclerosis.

CDR3 region: CAWSWGGQLNTEAFF. The DNA reads as follows: TGTGCCTGGAGCTGGGGAGGGCAGCTGAACACTGAAGCTTTCTTT. The V and J segments used are TRBV30 and TRBJ1-1; the D gene identity is not certain. The germline V gene (reference sequence) gives CDR1 as GTSNPN and CDR2 as SVGIG. The CDR3, from cysteine to phenylalanine, totals 15 residues. Left in the record is the CDR3 DNA by itself, 45 bases read in frame from the first base. V loses 3 bases of germline sequence and J loses 0 bases, and the interval between the two ends is 14 bases.